These 3 T cell receptor beta chains came from one sample sequenced in a study of T cells expressing NK-cell markers. TCRdb re-called the 5' RACE reads, yielding one record per CDR3 amino acid sequence without DNA. Seen in this sample are about 550,000 distinct CDR3 sequences; the ten most common clones hold roughly 3.4%. The sequencing sample was made of blood T cells: a sorted CD56 or NKG2C T cell subset, CD4+ or CD8+ T cells, or bulk PBMC T cells (not recorded which). The origin of the receptors is a man younger than 35 in good health.

V and J are TRBV27 and TRBJ2-2; there is no DNA to check the TCRdb D call of TRBD1. CDR1 MNHEY and CDR2 SMNVEV come from the germline V gene (reference sequence). The CDR3 contains 14 residues. The CDR3 reads CASKSLVNTGELFF.

The V and J genes are TRBV10-3 and TRBJ2-5; TCRdb returns TRBD1, unconfirmable since there is no DNA. CDR3 length equals 15 residues. The germline CDR1 and CDR2 sequences are ENHRY and SYGVKD. This CDR3 is CAITNTRDAPETQYF.

The chain uses TRBV6-1 and TRBJ2-6; TCRdb gives TRBD1 as the D gene, but with no DNA this cannot be confirmed. CDR1 is MNHNS, CDR2 SASEGT, per germline. The CDR3 covers 17 residues. The CDR3 loop reads CASSKRTGVPGANVLTF.